This T cell receptor (beta chain) appears in the sequencing data of a study of CD8 T cells in Susac syndrome. Germline loops: CDR1 DFQATT, CDR2 SNEGSKA (reference sequence). The V end lost 5 bases, the J end lost 9 bases, and 11 bases lay between the germline ends. The CDR3 is 11 residues long. TCR beta sequences were obtained from blood CD8+ and CD4+ T cells. With random hexamers, reverse transcription was performed on about 0.5 to 1 ug of RNA. TCR beta CDR3 was amplified by immunoSEQ covering 54 Vbeta and 13 Jbeta. TCRdb re-called the immunoSEQ multiplex PCR reads with MiXCR, one entry per CDR3 protein. The repertoire holds 180,000 or so distinct CDR3 sequences, 90% to 95% seen once, with about 0.09% in the top ten.

Sequencing input: CD4+ T cells from PBMCs. The chain combines TRBV20-1 with TRBJ1-5, with a possible D match to TRBD1 (5 bases). This TCR derives from a human donor with multiple sclerosis. CDR3 protein: CSAGGDRPQHF. CDR3 DNA sequence: TGCAGTGCTGGCGGGGACCGGCCCCAGCATTTT.